This entry is about one T cell receptor beta chain. What it binds is unknown. This CDR3 is built from 15 residues. Deletions cut 1 base from V and 7 bases from J, with 11 bases between. Germline V lookup: CDR1 SGHTA, CDR2 FQGNSA. Study results and limitations: In terms of TCR gene usage, tumor memory CD4+ T cells clustered together with blood and lymph node memory CD4+ cells, as well as with lymph node naive CD4+ cells.

Semi-nested PCR with Nested Universal Primer A followed constant-region reverse priming of full-length variable regions. TCRdb recomputed calls from the 5' RACE reads with MiXCR, one row per CDR3 protein. Here the sample spans about 62,000 distinct CDR3 sequences, around 30% being singletons. What was sequenced was tumor-infiltrating naive CD4+ T cells sorted from the breast tumor. Sample subset: naive CD4+ T cells, CD4+CD45RA+CD25-. The clonotype comes from a female donor with breast cancer. This sequence joins TRBV7-2 and TRBJ1-6; D is ambiguous. CDR3 coding DNA: TGTGCCAGCAGCTTAGACATGACATTGAATTCACCCCTCCACTTT. Residues: CASSLDMTLNSPLHF.